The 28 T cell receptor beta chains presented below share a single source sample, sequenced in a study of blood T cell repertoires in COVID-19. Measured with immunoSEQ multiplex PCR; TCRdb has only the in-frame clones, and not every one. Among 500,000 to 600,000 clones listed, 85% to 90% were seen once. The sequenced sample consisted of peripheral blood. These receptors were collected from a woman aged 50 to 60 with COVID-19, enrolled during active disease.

The CDR3 loop reads CASSLSSGDNEQFF. In nucleotides, the CDR3 is TGTGCCAGCAGCTTATCCAGCGGGGACAATGAGCAGTTCTTC. The gene calls are TRBV7-2 and TRBJ2-1; 7 bases match TRBD2. CDR3 length: 14 amino acids. V shed 2 bases, J shed 5 bases, and the junction held 3 bases outside the gene matches. Per the germline V gene, CDR1 is SGHTA and CDR2 is FQGNSA.

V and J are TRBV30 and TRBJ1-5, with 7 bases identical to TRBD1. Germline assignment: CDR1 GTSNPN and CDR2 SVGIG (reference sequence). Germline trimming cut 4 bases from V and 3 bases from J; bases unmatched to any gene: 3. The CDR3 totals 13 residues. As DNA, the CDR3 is TGTGCCTGGACAGGGGGGACCAATCAGCCCCAGCATTTT. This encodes CAWTGGTNQPQHF.

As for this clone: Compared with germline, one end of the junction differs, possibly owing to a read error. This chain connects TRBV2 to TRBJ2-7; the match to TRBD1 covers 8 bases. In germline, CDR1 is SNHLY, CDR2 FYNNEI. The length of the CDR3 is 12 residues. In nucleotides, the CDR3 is TGTGCCAGCAGTGAAGCGCTTCGGGACAGGTCTTTC. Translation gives CASSEALRDRSF.

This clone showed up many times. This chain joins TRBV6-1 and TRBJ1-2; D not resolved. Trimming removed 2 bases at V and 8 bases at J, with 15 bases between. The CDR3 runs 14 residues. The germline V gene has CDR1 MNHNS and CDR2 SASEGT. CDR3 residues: CASSELLPGPGYTF. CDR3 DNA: TGTGCCAGCAGTGAACTCCTCCCCGGTCCGGGCTACACCTTC.

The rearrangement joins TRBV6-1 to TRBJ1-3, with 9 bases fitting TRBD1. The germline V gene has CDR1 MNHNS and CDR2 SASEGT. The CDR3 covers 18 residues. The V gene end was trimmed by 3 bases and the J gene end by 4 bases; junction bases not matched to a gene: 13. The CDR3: CASSDWTLGTGSGNTIYF. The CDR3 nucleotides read TGTGCCAGCAGTGATTGGACCCTCGGGACAGGGTCCGGAAACACCATATATTTT.

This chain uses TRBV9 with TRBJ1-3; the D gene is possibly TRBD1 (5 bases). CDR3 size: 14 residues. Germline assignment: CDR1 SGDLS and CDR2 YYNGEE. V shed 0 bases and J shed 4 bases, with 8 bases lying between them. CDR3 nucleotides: TGTGCCAGCAGCGTAGCAGGGCCAGGAAACACCATATATTTT. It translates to CASSVAGPGNTIYF.

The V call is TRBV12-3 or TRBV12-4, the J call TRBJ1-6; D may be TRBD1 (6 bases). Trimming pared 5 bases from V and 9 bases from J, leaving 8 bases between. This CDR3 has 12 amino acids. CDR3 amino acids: CASSTGSSPLHF. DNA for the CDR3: TGTGCCAGCAGTACAGGGAGTTCACCCCTCCACTTT.

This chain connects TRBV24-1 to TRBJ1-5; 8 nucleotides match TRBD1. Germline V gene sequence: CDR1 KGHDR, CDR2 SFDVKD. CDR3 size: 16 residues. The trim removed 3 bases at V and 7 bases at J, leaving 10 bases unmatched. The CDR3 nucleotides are TGTGCCACCAGTGATGCACAAGACAGGGGACGACAGCCCCAGCATTTT. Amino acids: CATSDAQDRGRQPQHF.

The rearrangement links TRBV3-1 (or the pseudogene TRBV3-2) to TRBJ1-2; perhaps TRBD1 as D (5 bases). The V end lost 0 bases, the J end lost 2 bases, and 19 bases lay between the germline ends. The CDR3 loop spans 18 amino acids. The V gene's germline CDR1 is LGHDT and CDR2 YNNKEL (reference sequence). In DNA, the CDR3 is TGTGCCAGCAGCCAAGAAGGGTATGTAGGGAAGGGGAACTATGGCTACACCTTC. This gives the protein CASSQEGYVGKGNYGYTF.

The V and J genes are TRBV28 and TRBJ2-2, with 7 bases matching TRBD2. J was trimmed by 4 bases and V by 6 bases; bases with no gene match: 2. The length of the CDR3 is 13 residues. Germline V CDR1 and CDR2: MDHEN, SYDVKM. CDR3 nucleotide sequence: TGTGCCAGCAGGTCTAGCGGCACCGGGGAGCTGTTTTTT. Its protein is CASRSSGTGELFF.

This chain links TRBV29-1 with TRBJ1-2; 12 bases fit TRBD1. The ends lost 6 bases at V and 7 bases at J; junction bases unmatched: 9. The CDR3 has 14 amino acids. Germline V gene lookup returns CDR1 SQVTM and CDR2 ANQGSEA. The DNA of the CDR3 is TGCAGCGTCCTCGAAGGGACAGGGGGCCTTGGCTACACCTTC. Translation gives CSVLEGTGGLGYTF.

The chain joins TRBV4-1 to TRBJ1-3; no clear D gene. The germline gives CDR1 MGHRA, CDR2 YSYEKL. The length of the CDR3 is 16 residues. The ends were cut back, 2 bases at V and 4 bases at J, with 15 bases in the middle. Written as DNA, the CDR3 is TGCGCCAGCAGCCAACACGGTCCTGGCGGCGGAAACACCATATATTTT. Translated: CASSQHGPGGGNTIYF.

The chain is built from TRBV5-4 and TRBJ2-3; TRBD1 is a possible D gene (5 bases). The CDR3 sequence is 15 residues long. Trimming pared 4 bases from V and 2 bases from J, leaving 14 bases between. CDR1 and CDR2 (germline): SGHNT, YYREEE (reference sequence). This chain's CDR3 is CASSPTTDPTDTQYF. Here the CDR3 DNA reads TGTGCCAGCAGCCCAACGACAGATCCCACAGATACGCAGTATTTT.

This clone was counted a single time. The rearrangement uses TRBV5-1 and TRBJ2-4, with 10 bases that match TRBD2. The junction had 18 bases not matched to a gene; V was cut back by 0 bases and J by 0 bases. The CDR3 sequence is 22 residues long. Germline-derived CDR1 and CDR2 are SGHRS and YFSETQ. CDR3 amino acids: CASSLGPSGGSFARGAKNIQYF. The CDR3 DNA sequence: TGCGCCAGCAGCTTGGGTCCTAGCGGGGGCTCCTTCGCCAGGGGAGCCAAAAACATTCAGTACTTC.

CDR3 region: CASSNGDRAYNSPLHF. The CDR3 nucleotides are TGTGCCAGCAGCAATGGGGACAGGGCATATAATTCACCCCTCCACTTT. V usage is TRBV11-2 and J usage is TRBJ1-6; 9 bases align to TRBD1. The CDR3 totals 16 residues. Germline V gene lookup returns CDR1 SGHAT and CDR2 FQNNGV. The trim removed 5 bases at V and 4 bases at J, leaving 6 bases unmatched.

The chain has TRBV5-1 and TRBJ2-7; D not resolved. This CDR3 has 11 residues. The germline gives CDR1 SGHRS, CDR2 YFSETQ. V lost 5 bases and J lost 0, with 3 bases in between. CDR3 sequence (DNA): TGCGCCAGCAGGGCCTCCTACGAGCAGTACTTC. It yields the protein CASRASYEQYF.

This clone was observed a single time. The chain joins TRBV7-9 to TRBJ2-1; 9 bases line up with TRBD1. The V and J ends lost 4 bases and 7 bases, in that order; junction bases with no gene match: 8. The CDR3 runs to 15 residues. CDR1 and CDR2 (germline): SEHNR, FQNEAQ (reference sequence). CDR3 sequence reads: CASSSGDRAVNEQFF. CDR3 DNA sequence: TGTGCCAGCAGCTCAGGGGACAGGGCAGTGAATGAGCAGTTCTTC.

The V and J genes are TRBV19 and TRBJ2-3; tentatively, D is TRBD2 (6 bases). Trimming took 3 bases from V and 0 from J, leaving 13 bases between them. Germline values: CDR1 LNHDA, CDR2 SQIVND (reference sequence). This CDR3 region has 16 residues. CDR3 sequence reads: CASSITLSGSTDTQYF. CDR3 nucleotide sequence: TGTGCCAGTAGTATTACTCTAAGCGGGAGCACAGATACGCAGTATTTT.

In DNA form, the CDR3 reads TGTGCCAGCACCGAGGGTGGTATCGACACTGAAGCTTTCTTT. Translating gives CASTEGGIDTEAFF. The V call is TRBV6-4, the J call TRBJ1-1; D call uncertain. The germline gives CDR1 MRHNA, CDR2 SNTAGT. The CDR3 runs to 14 residues. V dropped 7 bases and J dropped 3 bases, with 15 bases sitting between them.

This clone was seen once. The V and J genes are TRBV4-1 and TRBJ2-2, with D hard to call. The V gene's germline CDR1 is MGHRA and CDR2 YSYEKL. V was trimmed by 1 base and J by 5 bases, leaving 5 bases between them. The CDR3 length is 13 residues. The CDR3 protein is CASSQVTTGELFF. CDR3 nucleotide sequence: TGCGCCAGCAGCCAAGTAACTACCGGGGAGCTGTTTTTT.

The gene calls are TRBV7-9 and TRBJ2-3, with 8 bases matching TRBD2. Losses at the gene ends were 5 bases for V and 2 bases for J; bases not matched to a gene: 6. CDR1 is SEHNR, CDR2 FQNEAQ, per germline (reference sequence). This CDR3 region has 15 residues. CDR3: CASSPLRGDTDTQYF. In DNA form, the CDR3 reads TGTGCCAGCAGCCCCCTGCGGGGGGACACAGATACGCAGTATTTT. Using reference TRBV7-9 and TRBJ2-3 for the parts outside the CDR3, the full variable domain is DTGVSQNPRHKITKRGQNVTFRCDPISEHNRLYWYRQTLGQGPEFLTYFQNEAQLEKSRLLSDRFSAERPKGSFSTLEIQRTEQGDSAMYLCASSPLRGDTDTQYFGPGTRLTVL.

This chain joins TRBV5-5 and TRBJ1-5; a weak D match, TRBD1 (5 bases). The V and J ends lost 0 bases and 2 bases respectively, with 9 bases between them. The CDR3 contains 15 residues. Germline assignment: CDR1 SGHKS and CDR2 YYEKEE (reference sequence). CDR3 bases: TGTGCCAGCAGCTTGGTAGGGGAGGGCAATCAGCCCCAGCATTTT. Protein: CASSLVGEGNQPQHF. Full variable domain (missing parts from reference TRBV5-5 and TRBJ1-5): DAGVTQSPTHLIKTRGQQVTLRCSPISGHKSVSWYQQVLGQGPQFIFQYYEKEERGRGNFPDRFSARQFPNYSSELNVNALLLGDSALYLCASSLVGEGNQPQHFGDGTRLSIL.

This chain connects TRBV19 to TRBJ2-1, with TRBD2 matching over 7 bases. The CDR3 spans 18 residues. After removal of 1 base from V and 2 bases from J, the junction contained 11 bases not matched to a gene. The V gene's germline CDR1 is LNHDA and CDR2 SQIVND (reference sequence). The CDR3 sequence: CASSIVSRPAGTYNEQFF. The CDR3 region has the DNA TGTGCCAGTAGTATAGTAAGCCGTCCAGCGGGGACCTACAATGAGCAGTTCTTC.

The CDR3 protein is CASSRGGASTDTQYF. The CDR3 bases are TGTGCCAGCAGCCGCGGGGGGGCCTCCACAGATACGCAGTATTTT. The chain recombines TRBV13 with TRBJ2-3, with 9 bases aligning to TRBD2. V trimming: 5 bases; J trimming: 2 bases; junction bases outside the gene matches: 5. Germline V gene sequence: CDR1 PRHDT, CDR2 FYEKMQ (reference sequence). The CDR3 runs 15 residues.

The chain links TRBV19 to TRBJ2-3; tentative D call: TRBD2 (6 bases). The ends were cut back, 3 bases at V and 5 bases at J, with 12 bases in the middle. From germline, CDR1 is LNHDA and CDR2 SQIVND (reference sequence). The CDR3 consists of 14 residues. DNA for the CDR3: TGTGCCAGTAGTATGCGGACTAACTTAGATACGCAGTATTTT. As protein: CASSMRTNLDTQYF.

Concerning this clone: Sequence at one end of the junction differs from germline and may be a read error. The CDR3: CATSRDRAKEKLFF. CDR3 nucleotides: TGTGCCACCAGCAGAGACAGGGCTAAGGAAAAACTGTTTTTT. The genes are TRBV15 and TRBJ1-4; weak D call: TRBD1 (5 bases). Germline CDR1 LNHNV, CDR2 YYDKDF (reference sequence). The CDR3 has 14 residues.

The CDR3 DNA is TGTGCCAGCAGTGAAAACCGGGACACCATATATTTT. Its translation is CASSENRDTIYF. The chain links TRBV2 to TRBJ1-3; the D is unclear. CDR3 length: 12 residues. The V gene lost 2 bases and the J gene lost 8 bases, with 7 bases spanning the gap. Per germline, CDR1 SNHLY and CDR2 FYNNEI.

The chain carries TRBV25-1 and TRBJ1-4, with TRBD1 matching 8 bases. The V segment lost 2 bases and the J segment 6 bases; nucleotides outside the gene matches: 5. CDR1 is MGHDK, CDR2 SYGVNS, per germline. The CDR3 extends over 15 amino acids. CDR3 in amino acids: CASSEHRGYDEKLFF. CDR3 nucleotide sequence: TGTGCCAGCAGTGAACACAGGGGGTATGATGAAAAACTGTTTTTT.